This paragraph covers one T cell receptor beta chain sequence. Its antigen remains unidentified. This record comes from a study of graft-versus-host responses after intestinal transplantation. The study, taken as a whole, reports: Some GvH clones appeared in ileal mucosa or blood before recipient bone marrow.

The protocol was immunoSEQ multiplex PCR, while the TCRdb copy is restricted to in-frame clones and leaves out a portion. This table has tens of thousands of clones, 80% to 95% appearing once. The sequencing here drew on unstimulated CD4+ T cells sorted from spleen or lymph node cells, taken before transplant. The receptor was isolated from a human donor who was the organ donor for an intestinal transplant.

CDR3 bases: TGTGCCAGCAGCTTACAGGGGACTAGCGGGAGCCGTACAGATACGCAGTATTTT. This encodes CASSLQGTSGSRTDTQYF. V usage is TRBV7-3 and J usage is TRBJ2-3; 14 bases match TRBD2. Germline assignment: CDR1 SGHTA and CDR2 FQGTGA. The CDR3 loop spans 18 amino acids. J was trimmed by 3 bases and V by 2 bases; bases with no gene match: 7.